This T cell receptor beta chain was sequenced during a study of Ad26.COV2.S vaccination and SARS-CoV-2 variants. Study information: Once or twice, 56 days apart, Ad26.COV2.S was delivered intramuscularly. Study-wide results and caveats: Compared with placebo recipients, vaccine recipients had higher spike-specific TCR breadth.

The V and J ends lost 3 bases and 2 bases respectively, with 7 bases between them. This CDR3 has 13 amino acids. CDR1 is SGHAT and CDR2 is FQNNGV in the germline V gene. For this clone: Its matching antigen is unknown.

As for treatment: around 19 received Ad26.COV2.S at low or high dose, single or two shots; about 5 received placebo; per-sample allocation not given. Samples were taken on day 63 after the first vaccine or placebo injection. TCRdb's copy holds only in-frame clones and misses some; the assay was immunoSEQ multiplex PCR. The data hold about 480,000 clones, with roughly 85% observed a single time. This sequence joins TRBV11-2 and TRBJ1-1, with a tentative D call TRBD1 (5 bases). The material sequenced was peripheral blood, taken in a trial of Ad26.COV2.S vaccine versus placebo. This clonotype was obtained from a person between 18 and 65 years old who received the Ad26.COV2.S COVID-19 vaccine or a placebo. The DNA of the CDR3 is TGTGCCAGCAGCTTTGGGGGTAACACTGAAGCTTTCTTT. Amino acid sequence: CASSFGGNTEAFF.